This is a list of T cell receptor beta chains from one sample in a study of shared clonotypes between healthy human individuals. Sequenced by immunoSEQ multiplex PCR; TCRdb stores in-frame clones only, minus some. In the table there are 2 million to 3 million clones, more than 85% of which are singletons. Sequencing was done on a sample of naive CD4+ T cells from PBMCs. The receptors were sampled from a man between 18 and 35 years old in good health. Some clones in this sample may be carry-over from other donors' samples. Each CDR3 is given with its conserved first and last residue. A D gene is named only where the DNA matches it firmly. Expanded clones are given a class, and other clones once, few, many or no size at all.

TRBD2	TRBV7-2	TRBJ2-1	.	CASSFGGRVRNEQFF	TGTGCCAGCAGCTTTGGCGGGAGAGTCCGGAATGAGCAGTTCTTC
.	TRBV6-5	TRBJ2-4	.	CASSYYGPSSIQYF	TGTGCCAGCAGTTACTATGGGCCCTCTAGTATTCAGTACTTC
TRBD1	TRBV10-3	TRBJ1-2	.	CAISEYGQGDGYTF	TGTGCCATCAGTGAGTACGGACAGGGGGACGGCTACACCTTC
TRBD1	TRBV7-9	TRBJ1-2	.	CASSRTGAEGYTF	TGTGCCAGCAGCAGGACAGGGGCCGAGGGCTACACCTTC
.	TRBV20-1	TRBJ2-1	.	CSARLGNEQFF	TGCAGTGCTAGACTGGGAAATGAGCAGTTCTTC
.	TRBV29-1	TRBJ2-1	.	CTCIRGNNEQFF	TGCACCTGTATCCGGGGGAACAATGAGCAGTTCTTC
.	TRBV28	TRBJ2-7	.	CASGGASSYEQYF	TGTGCCAGCGGAGGGGCTAGCTCCTACGAGCAGTACTTC
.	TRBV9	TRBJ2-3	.	CASSVSGTDTQYF	TGTGCCAGCAGCGTATCTGGGACAGATACGCAGTATTTT
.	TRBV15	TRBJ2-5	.	CATRSGSSGETQYF	TGTGCCACCCGCAGCGGGTCAAGCGGGGAGACCCAGTACTTC
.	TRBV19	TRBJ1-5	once	CASSSRDQPQHF	TGTGCCAGTAGTAGCAGGGATCAGCCCCAGCATTTT
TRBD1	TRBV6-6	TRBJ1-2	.	CASSPWDRGYGYTF	TGTGCCAGCAGCCCCTGGGACAGGGGCTATGGCTACACCTTC
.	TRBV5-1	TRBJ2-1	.	CASSLGPEGRDEQFF	TGCGCCAGCAGCTTGGGCCCCGAAGGAAGGGATGAGCAGTTCTTC
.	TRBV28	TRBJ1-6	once	CASSKAWNSPLHF	TGTGCCAGCAGTAAGGCTTGGAATTCACCCCTCCACTTT
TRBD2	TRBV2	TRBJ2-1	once	CASSRTSGRNEQFF	TGTGCCAGCAGTCGGACTAGCGGGAGGAATGAGCAGTTCTTC
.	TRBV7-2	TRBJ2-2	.	CASSSRTATTGELFF	TGTGCCAGCAGCTCTCGGACTGCTACTACCGGGGAGCTGTTTTTT
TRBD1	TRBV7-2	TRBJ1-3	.	CASSLAATGRSGNTIYF	TGTGCCAGCAGCTTAGCGGCGACAGGGAGATCTGGAAACACCATATATTTT
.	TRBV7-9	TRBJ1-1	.	CASSLAERQHTEAFF	TGTGCCAGCAGCTTAGCAGAGAGACAGCACACTGAAGCTTTCTTT
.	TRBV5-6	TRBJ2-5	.	CASSLRGQETQYF	TGTGCCAGCAGCTTAAGGGGGCAAGAGACCCAGTACTTC
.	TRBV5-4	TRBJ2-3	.	CASTRIGTDTQYF	TGTGCCAGCACTCGGATCGGCACAGATACGCAGTATTTT
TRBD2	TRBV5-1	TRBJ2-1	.	CASSLSGGLAEDNEQFF	TGCGCCAGCAGCTTGTCGGGAGGACTAGCGGAAGACAATGAGCAGTTCTTC
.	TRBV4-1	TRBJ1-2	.	CASSQGTRSRGNGYTF	TGCGCCAGCAGCCAAGGAACCAGGAGCCGCGGAAATGGCTACACCTTC
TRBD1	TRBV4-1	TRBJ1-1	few	CASSHSGGTNLRTEAFF	TGCGCCAGCAGCCACTCAGGGGGCACCAACCTTCGGACTGAAGCTTTCTTT
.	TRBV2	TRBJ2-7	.	CASRGSNLSSNVPYEQYF	TGTGCCAGCAGGGGTAGTAACCTAAGCTCAAATGTCCCCTACGAGCAGTACTTC
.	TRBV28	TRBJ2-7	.	CASMRGRAYEQYF	TGTGCCAGCATGAGGGGGAGGGCCTACGAGCAGTACTTC
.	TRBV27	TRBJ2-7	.	CASSPRTYYEQYF	TGTGCCAGCAGTCCGCGGACCTACTACGAGCAGTACTTC
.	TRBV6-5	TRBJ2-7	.	CASTQPGFEQYF	TGTGCCAGCACACAACCAGGGTTCGAGCAGTACTTC
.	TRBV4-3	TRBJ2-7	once	CASSQDRGGTYEQYF	TGCGCCAGCAGCCAAGATCGGGGCGGTACCTACGAGCAGTACTTC
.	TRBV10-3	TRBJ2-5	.	CAISVGGRETQYF	TGTGCCATCAGTGTTGGGGGCAGGGAGACCCAGTACTTC
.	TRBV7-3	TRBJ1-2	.	CASSREGLDGYTF	TGTGCCAGCAGCCGAGAAGGGTTGGATGGCTACACCTTC
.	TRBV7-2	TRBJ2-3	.	CASSFGADVGADTQYF	TGTGCCAGCAGCTTTGGGGCCGATGTCGGGGCAGATACGCAGTATTTT
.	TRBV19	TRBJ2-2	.	CASSTQGQLTGELFF	TGTGCCAGTAGTACCCAGGGGCAACTAACCGGGGAGCTGTTTTTT
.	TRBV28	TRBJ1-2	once	CASSLPQGHYGYTF	TGTGCCAGCAGTTTACCACAGGGTCACTATGGCTACACCTTC
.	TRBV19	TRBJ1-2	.	CASSATPGPGVDGYTF	TGTGCCAGTAGCGCAACCCCTGGGCCCGGGGTGGATGGCTACACCTTC
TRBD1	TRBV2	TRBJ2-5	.	CASRQGQGAGTQYF	TGTGCCAGCAGACAAGGACAGGGGGCAGGGACCCAGTACTTC
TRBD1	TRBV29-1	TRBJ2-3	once	CSGDRGLADTQYF	TGCAGCGGTGACAGGGGGCTAGCAGATACGCAGTATTTT
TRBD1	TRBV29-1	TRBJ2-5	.	CSVTRGHETQYF	TGCAGCGTTACCAGGGGGCACGAGACCCAGTACTTC
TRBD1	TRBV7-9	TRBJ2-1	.	CASSPRTSQGANEQFF	TGTGCCAGCAGCCCCAGGACTTCACAGGGGGCGAATGAGCAGTTCTTC
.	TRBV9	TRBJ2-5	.	CASSVAVQETQYF	TGTGCCAGCAGCGTAGCAGTCCAAGAGACCCAGTACTTC
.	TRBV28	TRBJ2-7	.	CASRPGGRVGGYEQYF	TGTGCCAGCAGACCCGGCGGGCGCGTCGGGGGCTACGAGCAGTACTTC
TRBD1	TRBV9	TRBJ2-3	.	CASSVATGEGGDTQYF	TGTGCCAGCAGCGTAGCGACAGGGGAAGGTGGGGATACGCAGTATTTT
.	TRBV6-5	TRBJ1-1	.	CASSLRGGTEAFF	TGTGCCAGCAGTTTGAGGGGGGGCACTGAAGCTTTCTTT
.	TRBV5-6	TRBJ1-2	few	CASSLGGNYGYTF	TGTGCCAGCAGCTTGGGGGGGAACTATGGCTACACCTTC